This is a list of T cell receptor beta chains from one sample in a study of T cell changes during pregnancy in multiple sclerosis. Assay: immunoSEQ multiplex PCR; the TCRdb copy retains only in-frame clones and omits some. The sample contains more than 70,000 clones, around 92% of which appear only once. The starting material was peripheral blood, obtained after pregnancy. All receptors derive from a female donor in good health, enrolled as a control in a pregnancy study. The CDR3 runs from the conserved cysteine through the conserved F or W. A D gene is named only where the DNA matches it firmly. Where a row states a size, it is once, few, many or the class of an expanded clone; other rows omit it.

J gene | V gene | clone size | D gene | CDR3 DNA | CDR3 protein
TRBJ2-5 | TRBV5-8 | - | - | TGTGCCAGCAGCCGCGGGACAGCCGGCGGGACCCAGTACTTC | CASSRGTAGGTQYF
TRBJ2-7 | TRBV4-3 | once | - | TGCGCCAGCAGCCTCAAGATTGGGCCGACCTACGAGCAGTACTTC | CASSLKIGPTYEQYF
TRBJ1-5 | TRBV28 | - | - | TGTGCCAGCAGTTTTGGTTGGGCCGACAGAATCCAAGGGGGGGGCTATCAGCCCCAGCATTTT | CASSFGWADRIQGGGYQPQHF
TRBJ1-1 | TRBV5-6 | - | TRBD1 | TGTGCCAGCAGCTTGGGGGACAGGGAATCCACTGAAGCTTTCTTT | CASSLGDRESTEAFF
TRBJ2-5 | TRBV9 | - | TRBD2 | TGTGCCAGCAGCCCCGGGACTAGCGGGGGGGCCTCCCAAGAGACCCAGTACTTC | CASSPGTSGGASQETQYF
TRBJ2-1 | TRBV28 | - | - | TGTGCCAGTACCCCGGGCTCCTACAATGAGCAGTTCTTC | CASTPGSYNEQFF
TRBJ2-3 | TRBV4-3 | - | - | TGCGCCAGCAGCCAAGGTGCGGAGAGCACAGATACGCAGTATTTT | CASSQGAESTDTQYF
TRBJ2-7 | TRBV14 | - | - | TGTGCCAGCAGCCAAGGTCGGGGGACCAACTACGAGCAGTACTTC | CASSQGRGTNYEQYF
TRBJ2-1 | TRBV23-1 | - | - | TGCGCCAGCAGAGCGTCCGTACCGCCCAACAATGAGCAGTTCTTC | CASRASVPPNNEQFF
TRBJ1-5 | TRBV27 | - | - | TGTGCCAGCAGCACCGGGGGATCAGGTCAGCCCCAGCATTTT | CASSTGGSGQPQHF